This TCR beta chain was identified during a study of human T cells and chemical hapten exposure. The overall study: Patch tests containing 0.01% DPC, applied to the upper back, were read at 6 days. Study results and caveats: Among TCRs, those above 1 in 1000 frequency were unaffected by DPC sensitization.

This clonotype was detected ten times or more. The antigen is unknown. Sample time point: pre-sensitization, week 0. Stated treatment: therapeutic diphenylcyclopropenone sensitization with weekly scalp DPC. TCRdb fed the RACE reads into MiXCR, producing one record per CDR3 protein. This table holds under 400,000 distinct CDR3 sequences, 4% to 6% found once. The CDR3 consists of 13 residues. CDR1 and CDR2 (germline): DFQATT, SNEGSKA (reference sequence). V dropped 0 bases and J dropped 3 bases, with 9 bases sitting between them. The chain links TRBV20-1 to TRBJ2-7; D call uncertain. The sample in question was whole blood, obtained in connection with sensitization to the hapten diphenylcyclopropenone (DPC). This clonotype originated in a woman in her 50s with alopecia areata. Some clones in this sample may be carry-over from other donors' samples. This CDR3 reads CSARDLGVYEQYF. The CDR3 DNA sequence: TGCAGTGCTAGAGATCTAGGAGTCTACGAGCAGTACTTC.